What follows are 11 T cell receptor beta chains derived from one specimen sequenced in a study of tissue T cells after allogeneic stem cell transplantation. Sequenced by immunoSEQ multiplex PCR; TCRdb stores in-frame clones only, minus some. The table records about 48,000 clones, around 70% of them present only once. Specimen: sorted cells pooled from one or two spleens. Receptor source: a pool of C57BL/6 mice in good health.

Only a few counts were recorded for this clone. Mouse germline and gene names are used. From the germline J gene comes the end of the CDR3, since the read stops 1 residue before it. This rearrangement joins TRBV14 to TRBJ2-7, with D possibly TRBD1 on 6 matching bases. The CDR3 loop spans 11 amino acids. Per the germline V gene, CDR1 is SGHDT and CDR2 is FRDEAV. The V end was cut by 5 bases, the J end by 7 bases, with 10 bases between. CDR3 residues: CASSQGREQYF. CDR3 DNA (partial): TGTGCCAGCAGCCAGGGGAGGGAACAGTAC.

Turning to this clone: Genes and germline come from the mouse. With the read ending 1 residue before the CDR3 end, the germline J gene is used to fill in that end. The chain uses TRBV1 and TRBJ2-5; 11 bases map to TRBD2. The germline V gene has CDR1 NSQYPW and CDR2 LRSPGD (reference sequence). The CDR3 has 17 residues. The V segment lost 3 bases and the J segment 2 bases; nucleotides outside the gene matches: 7. CDR3 sequence: CTCSASPGTGGQDTQYF. CDR3 bases read: TGCACCTGCAGTGCGAGTCCCGGGACTGGGGGCCAAGACACCCAGTAC.

About this clone itself: Mouse germline and gene names are used. The CDR3 extends 1 residue past the end of the read, so its final part is completed from the germline J gene. This CDR3 is also generated by other DNA sequences in the sample. The chain is built from TRBV19 and TRBJ2-4, with no clear D. Germline values: CDR1 FNHDT, CDR2 SITEND (reference sequence). Trimming removed 4 bases at V and 0 bases at J, with 9 bases between. The CDR3 has 14 residues. Incomplete CDR3 DNA: TGTGCCAGCAGTCCTACAGCTAGTCAAAACACCTTGTAC. Protein sequence: CASSPTASQNTLY. Given in full, the CDR3 is CASSPTASQNTLYF.

A few counts support this clone. Genes and germline are mouse. The read terminates 1 residue ahead of where the CDR3 ends, so the germline J gene completes it. This chain joins TRBV16 and TRBJ2-7; 7 nucleotides agree with TRBD2. Germline V lookup: CDR1 SGHSA, CDR2 FRNQAP. V lost 5 bases and J lost 3; bases outside the gene matches: 1. CDR3 length: 12 residues. The sequenced CDR3 bases are TGTGCAAGCAGCGACTGGGACTATGAACAGTAC. It specifies CASSDWDYEQY. In full, the CDR3 is CASSDWDYEQYF.

As for this clone: Gene names denote mouse genes. The sequenced fragment ends 1 residue before the CDR3 boundary, so the rest is inferred from the germline J gene. This sequence joins TRBV15 and TRBJ1-4, with 7 bases fitting TRBD1. Germline V CDR1 and CDR2: SGHND, FRSKSL. The V segment lost 5 bases and the J segment 7 bases; nucleotides outside the gene matches: 1. CDR3 size: 12 residues. The sequenced part of the CDR3 DNA is TGTGCCAGCAGTCGACAGGGCGAAAGATTATTT. Protein sequence: CASSRQGERLF. The complete CDR3 protein is CASSRQGERLFF.

On this clone: Mouse gene names apply. The CDR3 end falls 1 residue outside the read, so it is completed with the germline J gene. The rearrangement uses TRBV16 and TRBJ1-2; D uncertain. Germline V gives CDR1 SGHSA, CDR2 FRNQAP. V was cut by 3 bases and J by 0 bases, with 8 bases left in between. The length of the CDR3 is 14 residues. The CDR3 loop is CASSLAGANSDYTF. CDR3 DNA, as far as it was read: TGTGCAAGCAGCTTGGCAGGCGCAAACTCCGACTACACC.

This clone was seen more than once but under ten times. Gene names refer to mouse genes. The read finishes 1 residue shy of the CDR3 end, and the germline J gene is used to complete it. The V and J genes are TRBV5 and TRBJ2-7, with 8 bases identical to TRBD2. Germline V lookup: CDR1 LGHNA, CDR2 YNLKQL (reference sequence). The J segment lost 6 bases and the V segment lost 0 bases, leaving 4 bases of the junction unmatched. This CDR3 is built from 14 residues. CDR3 amino acids: CASSQDLGGSEQYF. The sequenced CDR3 bases are TGTGCCAGCAGCCAAGATCTGGGGGGTAGTGAACAGTAC.

This clone was picked up a small number of times. The germline and genes are mouse ones. Coverage ceases 1 residue before the CDR3 finishes, and the germline J gene fills in the end. The chain employs TRBV12-1 and TRBJ2-1; TRBD1 matches at 7 bases. The CDR3 has 14 amino acids. Trimming cost V 3 bases and J 1 base; bases outside gene matches: 2. Germline assignment: CDR1 SGHSN and CDR2 HYEKVE. The CDR3 sequence: CASSTTGNYAEQFF. Incomplete CDR3 DNA: TGTGCCAGCTCTACGACAGGGAACTATGCTGAGCAGTTC.

This clone has just one count. Gene names and germline refer to mouse. Read coverage stops 1 residue before the CDR3 terminus; the germline J gene supplies the remainder. The chain carries TRBV31 and TRBJ1-4, with a weak D call TRBD1 (6 bases). The CDR3 sequence is 14 residues long. Trimming removed 3 bases from V and 0 bases from J, with 8 bases in between. CDR1 and CDR2 from the germline V gene are GKSSPN and SITVG. The covered CDR3 bases are TGTGCCTGGAGCCGGACAGTTTCCAACGAAAGATTATTT. Protein product: CAWSRTVSNERLF. The whole CDR3 protein reads CAWSRTVSNERLFF.

Notes on this clone: All gene names here are mouse names. The sequence runs out 1 residue before the end of the CDR3; the remainder is reconstructed from the germline J gene. The V call is TRBV13-2, the J call TRBJ1-3; a possible D gene is TRBD1 (5 bases). V was trimmed by 0 bases and J by 1 base, leaving 8 bases between them. The CDR3 totals 15 residues. The germline V gene encodes CDR1 NNHNN and CDR2 SYGAGS (reference sequence). Incomplete CDR3 DNA: TGTGCCAGCGGTGATGGAGCAGGGTCTGGAAATACGCTCTAT. Its translation: CASGDGAGSGNTLY. The CDR3 as a whole reads CASGDGAGSGNTLYF.

Worth noting for this clone: Gene and germline names: mouse. The CDR3 end falls 1 residue outside the read, so it is completed with the germline J gene. The chain uses TRBV2 and TRBJ2-7; maybe TRBD1 (6 bases). Trimming took 0 bases from V and 4 from J, leaving 7 bases between them. Germline-derived CDR1 and CDR2 are LGHNA and YSYQKL. The CDR3 has 13 residues. The CDR3 here is CASSQEQGYEQYF. CDR3 DNA (partial): TGTGCCAGCAGCCAAGAACAGGGATATGAACAGTAC.